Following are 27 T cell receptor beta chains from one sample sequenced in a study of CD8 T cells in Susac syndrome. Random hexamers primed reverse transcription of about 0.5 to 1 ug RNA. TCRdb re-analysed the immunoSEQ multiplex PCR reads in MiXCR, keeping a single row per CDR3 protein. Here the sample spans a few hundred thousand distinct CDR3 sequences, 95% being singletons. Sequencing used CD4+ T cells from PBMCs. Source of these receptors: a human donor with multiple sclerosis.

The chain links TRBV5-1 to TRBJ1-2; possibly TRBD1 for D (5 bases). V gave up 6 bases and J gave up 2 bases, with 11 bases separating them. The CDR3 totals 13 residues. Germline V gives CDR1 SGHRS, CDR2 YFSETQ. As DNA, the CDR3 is TGCGCCAGCACCCGGGACCGGAACTATGGCTACACCTTC. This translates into CASTRDRNYGYTF. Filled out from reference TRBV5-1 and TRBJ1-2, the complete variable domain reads KAGVTQTPRYLIKTRGQQVTLSCSPISGHRSVSWYQQTPGQGLQFLFEYFSETQRNKGNFPGRFSGRQFSNSRSEMNVSTLELGDSALYLCASTRDRNYGYTFGSGTRLTVV.

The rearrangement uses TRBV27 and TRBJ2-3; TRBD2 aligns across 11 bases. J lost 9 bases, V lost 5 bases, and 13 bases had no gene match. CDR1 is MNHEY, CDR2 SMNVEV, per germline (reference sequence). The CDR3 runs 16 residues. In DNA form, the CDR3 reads TGTGCCAGCAGTAAAATAGCGGGAGGGCCGTGGGGAACGCAGTATTTT. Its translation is CASSKIAGGPWGTQYF.

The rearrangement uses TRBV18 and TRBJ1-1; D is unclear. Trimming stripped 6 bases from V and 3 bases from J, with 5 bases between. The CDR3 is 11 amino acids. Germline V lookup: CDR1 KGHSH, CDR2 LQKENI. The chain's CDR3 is CASSNHTEAFF. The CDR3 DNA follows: TGTGCCAGCTCCAATCACACTGAAGCTTTCTTT.

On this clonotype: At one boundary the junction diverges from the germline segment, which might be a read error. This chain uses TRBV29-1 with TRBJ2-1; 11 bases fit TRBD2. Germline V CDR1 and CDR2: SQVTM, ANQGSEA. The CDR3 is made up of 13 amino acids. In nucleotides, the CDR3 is TGCAGCGTTGTAACTAGCGGGAGTCTCCCCTCCCTCTTC. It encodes CSVVTSGSLPSLF.

The CDR3 loop reads CATSNTGGRANEKLFF. The CDR3 DNA follows: TGTGCCACCAGCAATACAGGGGGGAGGGCTAATGAAAAACTGTTTTTT. V gene TRBV15 combines with J gene TRBJ1-4; 8 positions match TRBD1. The CDR3 is 16 amino acids. V was pared by 4 bases and J by 3 bases, with 7 bases of the junction left unmatched. Germline assignment: CDR1 LNHNV and CDR2 YYDKDF (reference sequence).

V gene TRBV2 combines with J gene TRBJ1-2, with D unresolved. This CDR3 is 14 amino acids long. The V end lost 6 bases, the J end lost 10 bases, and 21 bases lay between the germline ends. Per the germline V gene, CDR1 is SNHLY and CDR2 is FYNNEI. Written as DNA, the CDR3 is TGTGCCAGCAGCGAAACCTCGATAGGCCGCAACTACACCTTC. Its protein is CASSETSIGRNYTF.

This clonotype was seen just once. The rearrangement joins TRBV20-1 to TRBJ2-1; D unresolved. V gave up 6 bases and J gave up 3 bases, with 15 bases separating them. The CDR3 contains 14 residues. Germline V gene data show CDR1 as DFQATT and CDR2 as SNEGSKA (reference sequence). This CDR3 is CSATTADRYNEQFF. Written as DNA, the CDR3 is TGCAGTGCCACGACCGCCGATCGCTACAATGAGCAGTTCTTC.

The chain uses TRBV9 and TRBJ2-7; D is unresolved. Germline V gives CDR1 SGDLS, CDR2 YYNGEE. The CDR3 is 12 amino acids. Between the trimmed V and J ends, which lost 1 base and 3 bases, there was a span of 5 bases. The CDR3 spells CASSVSDYEQYF. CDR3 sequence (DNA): TGTGCCAGCAGCGTATCAGACTACGAGCAGTACTTC.

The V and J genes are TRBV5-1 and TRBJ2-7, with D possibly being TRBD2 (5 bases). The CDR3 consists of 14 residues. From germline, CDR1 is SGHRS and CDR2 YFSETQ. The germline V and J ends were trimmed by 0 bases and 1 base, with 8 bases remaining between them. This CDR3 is CASSLAPGSYEQYF. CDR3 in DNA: TGCGCCAGCAGCTTGGCACCGGGGTCCTACGAGCAGTACTTC.

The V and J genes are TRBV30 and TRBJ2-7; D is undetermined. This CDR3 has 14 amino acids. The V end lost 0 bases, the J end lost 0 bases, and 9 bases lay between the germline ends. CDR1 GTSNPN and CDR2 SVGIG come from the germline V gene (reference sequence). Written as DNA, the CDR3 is TGTGCCTGGAGTGTAAAGGTCAGCTCCTACGAGCAGTACTTC. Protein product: CAWSVKVSSYEQYF.

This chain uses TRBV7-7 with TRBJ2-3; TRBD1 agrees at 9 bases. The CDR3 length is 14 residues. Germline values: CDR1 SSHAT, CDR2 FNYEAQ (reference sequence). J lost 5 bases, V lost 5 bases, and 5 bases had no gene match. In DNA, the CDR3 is TGTGCCAGCAGCCTTGGACAGGGGATAGATACGCAGTATTTT. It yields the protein CASSLGQGIDTQYF.

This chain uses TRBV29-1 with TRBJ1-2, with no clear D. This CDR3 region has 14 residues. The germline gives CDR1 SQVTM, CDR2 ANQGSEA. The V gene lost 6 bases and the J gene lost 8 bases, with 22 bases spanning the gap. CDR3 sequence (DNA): TGCAGCGTCCCCGATCGTTATGGGGTGGGAGGCTACACCTTC. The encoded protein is CSVPDRYGVGGYTF.

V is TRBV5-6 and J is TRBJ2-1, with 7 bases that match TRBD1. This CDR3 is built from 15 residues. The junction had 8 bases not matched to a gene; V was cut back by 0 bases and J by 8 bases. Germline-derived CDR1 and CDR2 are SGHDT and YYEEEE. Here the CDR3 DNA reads TGTGCCAGCAGCTTGGTTGCTAGAGGGGGCGATGAGCAGTTCTTC. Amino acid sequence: CASSLVARGGDEQFF.

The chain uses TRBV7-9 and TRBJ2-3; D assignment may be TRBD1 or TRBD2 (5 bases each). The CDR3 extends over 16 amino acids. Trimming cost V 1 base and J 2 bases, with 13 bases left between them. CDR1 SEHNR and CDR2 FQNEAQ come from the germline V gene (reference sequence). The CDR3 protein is CASSLVKGRTTDTQYF. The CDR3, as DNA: TGTGCCAGCAGCTTAGTAAAGGGACGGACCACAGATACGCAGTATTTT. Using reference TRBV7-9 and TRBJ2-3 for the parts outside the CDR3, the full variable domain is DTGVSQNPRHKITKRGQNVTFRCDPISEHNRLYWYRQTLGQGPEFLTYFQNEAQLEKSRLLSDRFSAERPKGSFSTLEIQRTEQGDSAMYLCASSLVKGRTTDTQYFGPGTRLTVL.

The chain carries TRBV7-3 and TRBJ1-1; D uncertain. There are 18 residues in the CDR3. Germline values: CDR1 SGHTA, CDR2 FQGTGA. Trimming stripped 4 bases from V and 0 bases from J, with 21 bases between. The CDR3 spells CASSSHQRAGSLNTEAFF. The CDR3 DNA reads TGTGCCAGCAGCTCACATCAACGGGCCGGGAGTTTGAACACTGAAGCTTTCTTT.

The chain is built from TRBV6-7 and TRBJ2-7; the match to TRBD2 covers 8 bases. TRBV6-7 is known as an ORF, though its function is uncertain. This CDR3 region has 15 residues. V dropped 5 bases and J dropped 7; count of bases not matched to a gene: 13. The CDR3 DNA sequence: TGTGCCAGCAGTCCGACAGCGGGGGTGAATCGAGAGCAGTACTTC. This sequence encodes CASSPTAGVNREQYF.

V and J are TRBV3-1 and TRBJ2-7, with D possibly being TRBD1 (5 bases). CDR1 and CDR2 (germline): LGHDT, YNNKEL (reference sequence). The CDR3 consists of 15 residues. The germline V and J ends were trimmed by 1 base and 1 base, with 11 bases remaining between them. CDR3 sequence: CASSQVMDTSYEQYF. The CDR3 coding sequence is TGTGCCAGCAGCCAAGTTATGGACACGTCCTACGAGCAGTACTTC.

The CDR3 spells CASGRDWGTNTDTQYF. Written as DNA, the CDR3 is TGTGCCAGCGGACGGGACTGGGGCACAAACACAGATACGCAGTATTTT. This sequence joins TRBV28 and TRBJ2-3; TRBD2 might be the D (6 bases). From germline, CDR1 is MDHEN and CDR2 SYDVKM. This CDR3 contains 16 residues. V lost 8 bases and J 2 bases, leaving 20 bases between the germline ends.

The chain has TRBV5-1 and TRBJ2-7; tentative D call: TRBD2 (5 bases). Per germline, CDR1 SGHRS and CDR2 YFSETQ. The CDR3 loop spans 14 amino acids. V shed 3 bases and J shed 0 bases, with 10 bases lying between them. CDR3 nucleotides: TGCGCCAGCAGCTCCTCCGGGATCTCCTACGAGCAGTACTTC. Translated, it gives CASSSSGISYEQYF.

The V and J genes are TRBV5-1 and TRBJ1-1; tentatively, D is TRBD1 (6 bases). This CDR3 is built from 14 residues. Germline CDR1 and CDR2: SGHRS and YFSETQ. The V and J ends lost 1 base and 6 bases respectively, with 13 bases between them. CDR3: CASSLLQGQAEAFF. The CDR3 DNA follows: TGCGCCAGCAGCTTGTTGCAGGGGCAGGCTGAAGCTTTCTTT. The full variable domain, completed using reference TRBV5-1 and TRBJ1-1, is KAGVTQTPRYLIKTRGQQVTLSCSPISGHRSVSWYQQTPGQGLQFLFEYFSETQRNKGNFPGRFSGRQFSNSRSEMNVSTLELGDSALYLCASSLLQGQAEAFFGQGTRLTVV.

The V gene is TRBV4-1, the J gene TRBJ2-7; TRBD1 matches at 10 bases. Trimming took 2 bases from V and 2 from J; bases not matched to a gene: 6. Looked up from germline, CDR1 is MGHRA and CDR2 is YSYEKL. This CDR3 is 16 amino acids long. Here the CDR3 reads CASSQRLTGGTYEQYF. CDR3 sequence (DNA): TGCGCCAGCAGCCAAAGATTGACAGGGGGCACCTACGAGCAGTACTTC.

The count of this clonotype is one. The CDR3 bases are TGTGCTAGTGGTTTGGTGGGGCGAAACACCATATATTTT. Protein: CASGLVGRNTIYF. The V gene is TRBV12-5, the J gene TRBJ1-3; TRBD1 might be the D (5 bases). Trimming left V 0 bases short and J 5 bases short, with 5 bases between. The CDR3 runs to 13 residues. CDR1 is LGHNT and CDR2 is FRNRAP in the germline V gene.

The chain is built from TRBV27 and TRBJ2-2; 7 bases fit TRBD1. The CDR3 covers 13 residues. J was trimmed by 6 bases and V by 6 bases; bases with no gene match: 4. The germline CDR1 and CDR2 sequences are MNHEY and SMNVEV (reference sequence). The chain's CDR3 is CASRQGQSGELFF. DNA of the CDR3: TGTGCCAGCAGGCAGGGACAGTCCGGGGAGCTGTTTTTT.

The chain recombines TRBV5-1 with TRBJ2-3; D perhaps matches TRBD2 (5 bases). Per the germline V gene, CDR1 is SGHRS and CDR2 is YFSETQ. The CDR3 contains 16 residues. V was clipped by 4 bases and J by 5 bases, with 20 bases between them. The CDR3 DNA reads TGCGCCAGCAGCCTCGGAGGATCCGGAAAACAAGATACGCAGTATTTT. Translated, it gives CASSLGGSGKQDTQYF.

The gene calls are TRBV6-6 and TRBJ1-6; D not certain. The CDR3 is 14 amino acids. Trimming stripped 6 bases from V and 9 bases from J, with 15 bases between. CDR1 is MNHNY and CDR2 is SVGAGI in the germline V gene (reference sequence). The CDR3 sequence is CASRLQKIGSPLHF. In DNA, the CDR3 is TGTGCCAGCAGGCTCCAAAAGATCGGTTCACCCCTCCACTTT.

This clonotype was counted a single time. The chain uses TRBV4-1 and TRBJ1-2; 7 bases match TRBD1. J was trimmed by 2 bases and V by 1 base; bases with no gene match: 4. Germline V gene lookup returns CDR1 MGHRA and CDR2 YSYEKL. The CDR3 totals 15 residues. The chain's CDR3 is CASSQGPTGNYGYTF. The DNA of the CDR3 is TGCGCCAGCAGCCAAGGGCCGACAGGGAACTATGGCTACACCTTC.

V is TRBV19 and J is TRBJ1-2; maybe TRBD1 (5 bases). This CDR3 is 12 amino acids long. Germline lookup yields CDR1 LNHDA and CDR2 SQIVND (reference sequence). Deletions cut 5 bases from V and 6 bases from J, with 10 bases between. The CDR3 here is CASSAAGHGYTF. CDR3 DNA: TGTGCCAGTAGTGCAGCAGGGCATGGCTACACCTTC.